The clone carrying this TCR beta chain was recorded once. Using immunoSEQ multiplex PCR, the repertoire was profiled, and TCRdb retains in-frame clones only, with some absent. The sample shows more than 35,000 clones, approximately 82% of them seen only once. The data were obtained in a study of PD-L1 blockade in urothelial cancer. Whole-study context: Blood analysis took place 3 weeks (second dose) and 6 weeks after treatment start. Across blood samples, T cells had a median count of about 140,000.

The CDR3 extends over 17 amino acids. Germline CDR1 SGHVS, CDR2 FNYEAQ. V was trimmed by 2 bases and J by 0 bases, leaving 15 bases between them. Time point: peripheral blood 6 weeks after treatment start. This clonotype was sampled from a man aged 55 to 70 with urothelial cancer. Sample: PBMCs, taken around atezolizumab (anti-PD-L1) treatment. This chain uses TRBV7-6 with TRBJ2-3; D is perhaps TRBD2 (6 bases). CDR3 loop: CASSLSVGGTSTDTQYF. DNA for the CDR3: TGTGCCAGCAGCTTATCGGTGGGAGGCACTAGCACAGATACGCAGTATTTT.